The clone carrying this T cell receptor (beta chain) has a handful of counts. Its antigen remains unidentified. Every cDNA TCR molecule received its own unique molecular identifier. TCRdb called the 5' RACE reads again in MiXCR, with one record for every CDR3 protein. The sample includes 11,000 to 15,000 distinct CDR3 sequences, about 4.5% of them seen just once. These data belong to a study of spatial heterogeneity in lung cancer. The time point denotes: sample taken at primary tumor resection. CDR1 is SGHTA, CDR2 FQGNSA, per germline. Between the trimmed V and J ends, which lost 5 bases and 1 base, there was a span of 18 bases. This CDR3 is 16 amino acids long. Findings and caveats of the study: Counts of expanded alpha and beta TCRs within tumors tracked the tumor nonsynonymous mutation count.

The sequencing used lung tumor tissue, collected at surgery. The chain couples TRBV7-2 to TRBJ2-7; D might be TRBD1 (7 bases). The origin of this receptor is a female donor with early-stage non-small cell lung cancer. DNA of the CDR3: TGTGCCAGCAGCCCCCGTGGGGCAGGGGGGTCCTACGAGCAGTACTTC. It yields the protein CASSPRGAGGSYEQYF.